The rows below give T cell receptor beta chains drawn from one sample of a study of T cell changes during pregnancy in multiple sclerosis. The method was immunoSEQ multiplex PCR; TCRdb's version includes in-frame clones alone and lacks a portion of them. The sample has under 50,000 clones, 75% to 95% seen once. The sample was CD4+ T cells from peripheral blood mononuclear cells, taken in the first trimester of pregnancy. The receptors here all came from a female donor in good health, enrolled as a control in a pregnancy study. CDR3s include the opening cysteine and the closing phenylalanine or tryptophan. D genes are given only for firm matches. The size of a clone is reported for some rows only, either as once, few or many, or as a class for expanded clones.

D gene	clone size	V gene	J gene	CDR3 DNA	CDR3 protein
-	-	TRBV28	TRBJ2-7	TGTGCCAGCAGTACCCCCGCCGGGACACTGAGCTCCTACGAGCAGTACTTC	CASSTPAGTLSSYEQYF
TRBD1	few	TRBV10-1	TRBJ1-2	TGCGCCATCGGGGACAGGGCCCCCTACGGCTACACCTTC	CAIGDRAPYGYTF
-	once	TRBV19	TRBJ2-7	TGTGCCAGTAGTCCAAATCGACAGGCCCGCGACGAGCAGTACTTC	CASSPNRQARDEQYF
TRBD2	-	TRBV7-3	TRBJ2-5	TGTGCCAGCAGCGACGGACTAGCGGGGAGAAAGACCCAGTACTTC	CASSDGLAGRKTQYF
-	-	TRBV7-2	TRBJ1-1	TGTGCCAGCAGCCTCGGACAGCACACTGAAGCTTTCTTT	CASSLGQHTEAFF
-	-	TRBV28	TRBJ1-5	TGTGCCAGCAGTGGGGCGCAGGGCTCAGGGCGGCCCCAGCATTTT	CASSGAQGSGRPQHF
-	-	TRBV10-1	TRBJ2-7	TGCGCCAGCACCCGGGGGCGACAGGGCAAATCCTACGAGCAGTACTTC	CASTRGRQGKSYEQYF
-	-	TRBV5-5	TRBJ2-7	TGTGCCAGCAGCCCAAAAACTAGGACCGGCGGGGACGAGCAGTACTTC	CASSPKTRTGGDEQYF
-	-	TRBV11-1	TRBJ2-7	TGTGCCAGCAGCCAAAGGAGCTCCTACGAGCAGTACTTC	CASSQRSSYEQYF
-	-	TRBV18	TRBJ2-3	TGTGCCAGCTCACCACGGGCAGGGGAGTCAGATACGCAGTATTTT	CASSPRAGESDTQYF
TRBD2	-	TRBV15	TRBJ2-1	TGTGCCACCAGCAGAGTTAGCGGGGGGTTTAATGAGCAGTTCTTC	CATSRVSGGFNEQFF
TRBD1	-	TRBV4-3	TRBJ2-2	TGCGCCAGCAGCTTAAAGGGACAGGGAGCTGCGAACACCGGGGAGCTGTTTTTT	CASSLKGQGAANTGELFF
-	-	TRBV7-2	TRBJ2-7	TGTGCCAGCAGCCAGACAGGACCCTACGAGCAGTACTTC	CASSQTGPYEQYF
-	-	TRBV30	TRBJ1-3	TGTGCCTGGACGGCAGGATATGTCCTCTCTGGAAACACCATATATTTT	CAWTAGYVLSGNTIYF
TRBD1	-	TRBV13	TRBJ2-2	TGTGCCAGCAGCTTAGGGGTCCGACAGGGGGCAACCGGGGAGCTGTTTTTT	CASSLGVRQGATGELFF
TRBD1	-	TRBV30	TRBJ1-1	TGTGCCTGGATGGGGACAGGGAACACTGAAGCTTTCTTT	CAWMGTGNTEAFF
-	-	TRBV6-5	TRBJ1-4	TGTGCCAGCAGTTACTCGTCGAGGGTCCATAGGGAAAAACTGTTTTTT	CASSYSSRVHREKLFF
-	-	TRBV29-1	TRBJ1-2	TGCAGCGTGGAAGGACAGCCCTATGGCTACACCTTC	CSVEGQPYGYTF
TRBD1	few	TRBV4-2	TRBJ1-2	TGTGCCAGCAGCCGGACAGGGGGCGAAGTTAACTATGGCTACACCTTC	CASSRTGGEVNYGYTF
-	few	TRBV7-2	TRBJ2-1	TGTGCCAGTTCATGGGGGGTCCCCTACAATGAGCAGTTCTTC	CASSWGVPYNEQFF
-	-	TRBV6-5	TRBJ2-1	TGTGCCAGCAGAAGGGGGAATGAGCAGTTCTTC	CASRRGNEQFF
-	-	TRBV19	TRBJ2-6	TGTGCCAGTAGTGACAGAGCCTCTGGGGCCAACGTCCTGACTTTC	CASSDRASGANVLTF
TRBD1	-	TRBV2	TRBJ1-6	TGTGCCAGCAGTTTAGGGACAGGGTATTCACCCCTCCACTTT	CASSLGTGYSPLHF
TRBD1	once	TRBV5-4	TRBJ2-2	TGTGCCAGCAGCCTCCCCGGGAAGGGGGCTACCGGGGAGCTGTTTTTT	CASSLPGKGATGELFF
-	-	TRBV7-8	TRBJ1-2	TGTGCCAGCAGCTTAGGACTGGTTGTCCGCTATGGCTACACCTTC	CASSLGLVVRYGYTF
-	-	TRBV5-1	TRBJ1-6	TGCGCCAGCAGCCCGACGGGTACCCCCCTCCACTTT	CASSPTGTPLHF
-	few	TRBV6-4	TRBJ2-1	TGTGCCAGCAGTGACACTTCTGACAATGAGCAGTTCTTC	CASSDTSDNEQFF
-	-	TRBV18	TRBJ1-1	TGTGCCAGCTCACCGGTGCCCGGTTCGGGGACTGAAGCTTTCTTT	CASSPVPGSGTEAFF
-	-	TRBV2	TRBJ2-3	TGTGCCATATACAGGGGCACAGATACGCAGTATTTT	CAIYRGTDTQYF
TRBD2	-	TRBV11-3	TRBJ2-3	TGTGCCAGCAGCTTAAGGACTAGCGAGGATACGCAGTATTTT	CASSLRTSEDTQYF
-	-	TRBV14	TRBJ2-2	TGTGCCAGCAGCCAAGGACCCCTCGCGGGGGCCCACACCGGGGAGCTGTTTTTT	CASSQGPLAGAHTGELFF
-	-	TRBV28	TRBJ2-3	TGTGCCAGCAGTTTACCCCTTTCGGATACGCAGTATTTT	CASSLPLSDTQYF
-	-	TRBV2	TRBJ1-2	TGTGCCAGCAGTGAATTGGAGGCCGTACTTAACTATGGCTACACCTTC	CASSELEAVLNYGYTF
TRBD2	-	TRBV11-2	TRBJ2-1	TGTGCCAGCAGCTTAGTGGTGACTAGCGGTTACAATGAGCAGTTCTTC	CASSLVVTSGYNEQFF
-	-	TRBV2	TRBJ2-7	TGTGCCAGCAGATACACTAGCTACGAGCAGTACTTC	CASRYTSYEQYF
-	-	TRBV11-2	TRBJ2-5	TGTGCCAGCAGCTTAAGTTTAGCCCAAGAGACCCAGTACTTC	CASSLSLAQETQYF
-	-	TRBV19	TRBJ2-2	TGTGCCAGTAGTATTGCGGATCGCGACTCCGGGGAGCTGTTTTTT	CASSIADRDSGELFF
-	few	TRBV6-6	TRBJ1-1	TGTGCCAGCACAACCGTCGGGGGGGAAGCTTTCTTT	CASTTVGGEAFF
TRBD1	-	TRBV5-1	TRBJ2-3	TGCGCCAGCAGCAGAGGAACAGGGGAGGATACGCAGTATTTT	CASSRGTGEDTQYF
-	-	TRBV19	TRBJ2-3	TGTGCCAGTAGTATACAGGCGGGTACGCAGTATTTT	CASSIQAGTQYF
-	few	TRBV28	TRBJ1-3	TGTGCCAGCAGCCTTAGTTCTGGAAACACCATATATTTT	CASSLSSGNTIYF
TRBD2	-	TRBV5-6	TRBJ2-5	TGTGCCAGCAGCTCGGGGTGGCTAGCGGGGGCTAAAGAGACCCAGTACTTC	CASSSGWLAGAKETQYF
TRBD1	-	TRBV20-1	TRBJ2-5	TGCAGCGGGGACAGGTCAGAGACCCAGTACTTC	CSGDRSETQYF
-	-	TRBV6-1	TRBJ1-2	TGTGCCAGCAGTGCACTTTTTGCGTATGGCTACACCTTC	CASSALFAYGYTF
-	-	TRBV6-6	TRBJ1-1	TGTGCCAGCAGTTACTCTCTCGGGGAAGCTGAAGCTTTCTTT	CASSYSLGEAEAFF
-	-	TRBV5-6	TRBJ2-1	TGTGCCAGCAGCTTTCCCCCCGGACTGGTGTACAATGAGCAGTTCTTC	CASSFPPGLVYNEQFF
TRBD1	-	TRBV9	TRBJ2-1	TGTGCCAGCAGCTTGGGGACAGGGAACTACAATGAGCAGTTCTTC	CASSLGTGNYNEQFF
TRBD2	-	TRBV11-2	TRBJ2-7	TGTGCCAGCAGCGATAGGAATAGCGGGGCCTCCTACGAGCAGTACTTC	CASSDRNSGASYEQYF
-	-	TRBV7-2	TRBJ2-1	TGTGCCAGCAGCACACAGGGCTATGAGCAGTTCTTC	CASSTQGYEQFF
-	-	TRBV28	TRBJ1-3	TGTGCCAGCAGACCTACAGGCTCTGGAAACACCATATATTTT	CASRPTGSGNTIYF